This T cell receptor beta chain was identified during a study of blood T cells in healthy people across ages (dated by TCRdb to 2015 to 2017). Concerning the study at large: In model experiments, template switching captured about one uniquely barcoded TCR beta cDNA molecule for every two T cells. Age-related changes in TCR beta repertoire diversity were measured in the study by deep sequencing normalized with unique cDNA molecular identifiers. The donors were split into four age groups: young (average about 15 years), middle-aged (more than 35), aged (over 55) and long-lived (roughly 86). Donors of different ages were randomly distributed across sequencing lanes to avoid experimental bias. Using the same blood draw, the study looked at two additional independent replicas of 1 million unique cDNA reads for two donors, one aged 18 to 30 and the other aged 80 or older. Findings and caveats that apply to the study as a whole: Compared with the aged group, the long-lived group had more naive CD4+ T cells, fewer expanded clones and increased TCR diversity, a pattern suggesting age selection. Because profiling used bulk unsorted PBMCs, naive and antigen-experienced compartments could not be compared conclusively. Estimates of total diversity based on one million sequenced T cells were considered lower bounds and underestimates. Observed TCR beta diversity correlated strongly with the percentage of naive T cells measured by flow cytometry. Observed TCR beta diversity per million T cells fell roughly linearly with age, and a significant reduction was already apparent by age about 43. Because the CMV infection status of the donors was unknown, age-related changes in expanded clonotypes may potentially have been confounded.

As for this clonotype: There is no known antigen for this receptor. Base qualities were left out, and no much larger clone turns up one base away.

The library was produced with 5' RACE. TCRdb names Illumina HiSeq 2500 as the instrument used. A second PCR of about 6 to 12 cycles was run with a J-beta primer mix and a sample-barcoded 5' primer. A template-switch 5' adaptor carrying 12 random nucleotides introduced a unique molecular identifier onto each TCR beta cDNA molecule. Each sample yielded at least 2.5 million CDR3-containing paired-end reads. The Mint cDNA synthesis kit, primed by a TRBC-specific oligonucleotide, was used to synthesize first-strand cDNA from all RNA. After uracil-DNA glycosylase treatment, a first 18-cycle PCR used universal primers M1SS and BC2_uni_R on all cDNA. As for the original processing: Normalization of each sample was performed by random selection of 1 million high-quality reads, each carrying a distinct molecular identifier. Instead of being binned into consensus sequences, reads with shared molecular identifiers were discarded. MiTCR, run with a Q25 quality threshold and the strictest error-elimination algorithm, handled CDR3 identification, clonotype clustering and error correction. A nonparametric unseen species model with Euler transformation was used to estimate lower-bound total TCR beta diversity. In TCRdb, the public reads were trimmed at Q25 with fastp and aligned with MiXCR, with productive beta chains retained. Identical CDR3 protein sequences are pooled into one entry, listed with their most common genes and DNA. TCRdb, not the authors, supplied the V and J calls. For this sample there are approximately 800,000 distinct CDR3 sequences; approximately 65% appear just once. About 27% of the sample rests with the top ten.

The donors were 40 or so Caucasian individuals from Russia, aged roughly 6 to 95 years, who were systemically healthy. Each donor gave approximately 10 milliliters of peripheral blood, collected into EDTA-treated Vacutainer tubes. Ficoll-Paque density-gradient centrifugation was used to isolate PBMCs, with at least 6.5 million per sample. Trizol reagent was used to extract total RNA from the PBMCs, yielding at least 6 micrograms per sample. The percentages of naive CD45RAhigh/CD27high T cells were determined by flow cytometry on a PBMC aliquot from every donor. The material sequenced was blood. The TCR originated in a man aged 25-45 years in good health.

The nucleotide sequence reads as follows: TGTGCCAGCAGCCAAGAATCTTGGACTAGCGGGGAGCTGTTTTTT. The resulting protein is CASSQESWTSGELFF. The rearrangement combines TRBV4-2 with TRBJ2-2, with 7 bases matching TRBD2. V lost 0 bases and J lost 7 bases, and the count of bases not matched to a germline gene is 5. The germline V gene sets CDR1 to LGHNA and CDR2 to YNFKEQ. Spanning cysteine to phenylalanine, the CDR3 consists of 15 amino acids. Kept here is only the CDR3 DNA, which spans 45 bases and is read in frame from base 1.